The clone carrying this T cell receptor beta chain was counted only a few times. Patients in Seattle were enrolled during active infection, then followed longitudinally. Original analysis: The assay estimated nucleated cells by amplifying reference gene primers. TCRdb's copy holds only in-frame clones and misses some; the assay was immunoSEQ multiplex PCR. The V and J calls and the clone size are those of that table, but D and trimming were determined from the DNA. The data show over 10,000 clones, around three quarters seen once. The CDR3 has 17 residues. Trimming left V 8 bases short and J 3 bases short, with 25 bases between. Per germline, CDR1 LNHDA and CDR2 SQIVND (reference sequence). These data come from a study of blood T cell repertoires in COVID-19. Turning to the study itself: Acute and convalescent COVID-19 samples came from the United States, Italy and Spain. From T cells, B-cell-depleted T cells, or PBMCs came the material, which was cDNA or gDNA.

This sequence originates from a man aged 60-69 years with COVID-19, enrolled during active disease. V gene TRBV19 combines with J gene TRBJ1-2, with D perhaps TRBD1 (6 bases). Sequences were obtained from peripheral blood. The CDR3 DNA reads TGTGCCAGTTCTTTCACAGGGCTCTCGGGAATGGACTATGGCTACACCTTC. This gives the protein CASSFTGLSGMDYGYTF.